Listed below are T cell receptor beta chains from one sample, sequenced in a study of cytomegalovirus exposure and HLA in healthy donors. Only in-frame clones appear in the TCRdb table, and some are missing; sequencing was by immunoSEQ multiplex PCR. The sample contains about 210,000 clones, roughly four fifths of which appear only once. Sequencing was performed on PBMCs. The receptors originated from a man aged 35 to 55 in good health and CMV-seropositive. Both conserved end residues are part of each CDR3. A D gene is named only where the DNA matches it firmly. Size tells how often a clone was seen (once, few, many) or the class of an expanded clone, and some rows leave it out.

>TRBD1|TRBJ2-2|NA|TRBV29-1
TGCAGCGTTCTGGACAGGGATTACACCGGGGAGCTGTTTTTT
CSVLDRDYTGELFF
>NA|TRBJ2-2|once|TRBV7-9
TGTGCCAGCAGCCGGCGATGGACAGCCTACACCGGGGAGCTGTTTTTT
CASSRRWTAYTGELFF
>NA|TRBJ1-3|NA|TRBV30
TGTGCCTGCAGGGACTACGGGGGAAACACCATATATTTT
CACRDYGGNTIYF
>NA|TRBJ2-7|NA|TRBV2
TGTGCCAGCGGGCAGTTCTCCTACGAGCAGTACTTC
CASGQFSYEQYF
>NA|TRBJ2-2|NA|TRBV19
TGTGCCAGTACCCAGGGTACTCCGGGGGAGCTGTTTTTT
CASTQGTPGELFF
>NA|TRBJ2-1|NA|TRBV5-1
TGCGCCAGCAACCGGGCCGTGGGGACTCTATCCTACAATGAGCAGTTCTTC
CASNRAVGTLSYNEQFF
>NA|TRBJ1-5|NA|TRBV19
TGTGCCAGTAGTATTGGTGTAGATCAGCCCCAGCATTTT
CASSIGVDQPQHF
>NA|TRBJ1-3|few|TRBV30
TGTGCCTGGAGGGACTACGGGGGAAACACCATATATTTT
CAWRDYGGNTIYF
>NA|TRBJ1-4|NA|TRBV14
TGTGCCAGCAGCCAAGGCATGCAGGGGAATAGGAATGAAAAACTGTTTTTT
CASSQGMQGNRNEKLFF
>NA|TRBJ1-3|NA|TRBV10-3
TGTGCCATCAGGGCTGGCCCTGGAAACACCATATATTTT
CAIRAGPGNTIYF
>NA|TRBJ2-7|NA|TRBV7-9
TGTGCCAGCAGTTCCACAGGGGAGCAGTACTTC
CASSSTGEQYF
>NA|TRBJ2-3|NA|TRBV11-3
TGTGCCAGCAGCCTGGGGGGAAGCACAGATACGCAGTATTTT
CASSLGGSTDTQYF
>TRBD1|TRBJ2-3|NA|TRBV29-1
TGCAGCGTGAGGACAGGGAAGAGGACAGATACGCAGTATTTT
CSVRTGKRTDTQYF
>TRBD2|TRBJ2-7|once|TRBV19
TGTGCCAGTAGTGGACTAGCGGGCTACGAGCAGTACTTC
CASSGLAGYEQYF
>TRBD1|TRBJ2-2|NA|TRBV5-1
TGCGCCAGCAGCTCGTCCTTCGGGACAGGGGGTGTAACCGGGGAGCTGTTTTTT
CASSSSFGTGGVTGELFF
>TRBD2|TRBJ2-2|NA|TRBV9
TGTGCCAGCAGCGTCGGGGGAGGGAAGACCGGGGAGCTGTTTTTT
CASSVGGGKTGELFF
>NA|TRBJ1-2|NA|TRBV25-1
TGTGCCAGCAGTGAACAGGGGAGTTATGGCTACACCTTC
CASSEQGSYGYTF
>NA|TRBJ1-3|NA|TRBV18
TGTGCCAGCTCACCACCGGCAGGGAATGGAAACACCATATATTTT
CASSPPAGNGNTIYF
>TRBD1|TRBJ2-3|NA|TRBV10-2
TGCGCCAGCAGTGTAGGGGGCTATGGGGATACGCAGTATTTT
CASSVGGYGDTQYF
>NA|TRBJ1-1|NA|TRBV18
TGTGCCAGCTCACCACTTTTGGGAGACACTGAAGCTTTCTTT
CASSPLLGDTEAFF
>NA|TRBJ2-1|NA|TRBV10-3
TGTGCCATCAGTGAGTCCGCTAGCGCGGCTGAGCAGTTCTTC
CAISESASAAEQFF
>NA|TRBJ2-5|NA|TRBV11-2
TGTGCCAGCAGCTTAGCCGGACTACCTCAAGAGACCCAGTACTTC
CASSLAGLPQETQYF